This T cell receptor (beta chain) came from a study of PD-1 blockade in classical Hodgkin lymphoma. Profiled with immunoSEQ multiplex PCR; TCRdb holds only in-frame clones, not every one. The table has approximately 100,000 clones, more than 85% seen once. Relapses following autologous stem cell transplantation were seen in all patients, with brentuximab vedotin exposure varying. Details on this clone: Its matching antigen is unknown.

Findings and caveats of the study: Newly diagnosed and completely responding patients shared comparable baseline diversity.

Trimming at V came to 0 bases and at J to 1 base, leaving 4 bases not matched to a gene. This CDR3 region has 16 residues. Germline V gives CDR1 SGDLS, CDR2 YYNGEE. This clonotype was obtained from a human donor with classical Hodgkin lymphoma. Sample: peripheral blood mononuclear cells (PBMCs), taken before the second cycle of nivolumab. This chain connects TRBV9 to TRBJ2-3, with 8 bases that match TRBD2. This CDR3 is CASSVERGSGTDTQYF. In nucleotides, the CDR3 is TGTGCCAGCAGCGTAGAGCGGGGGAGCGGCACAGATACGCAGTATTTT.